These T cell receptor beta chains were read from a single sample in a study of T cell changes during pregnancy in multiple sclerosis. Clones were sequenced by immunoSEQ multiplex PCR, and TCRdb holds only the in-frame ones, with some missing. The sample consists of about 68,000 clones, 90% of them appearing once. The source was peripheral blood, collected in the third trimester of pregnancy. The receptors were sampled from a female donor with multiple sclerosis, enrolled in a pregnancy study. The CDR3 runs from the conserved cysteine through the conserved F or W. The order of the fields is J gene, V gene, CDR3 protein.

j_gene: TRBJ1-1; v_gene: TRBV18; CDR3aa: CASSPRSSGAEAFF
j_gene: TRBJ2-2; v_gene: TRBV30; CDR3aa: CAWSPGQHTGELFF
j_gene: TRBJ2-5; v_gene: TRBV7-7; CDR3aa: CASSLAGTQETQYF
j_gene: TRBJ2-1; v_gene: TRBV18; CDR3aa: CASSPPMDFGEQFF
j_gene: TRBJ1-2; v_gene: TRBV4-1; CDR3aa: CASSLGGAAGYTF
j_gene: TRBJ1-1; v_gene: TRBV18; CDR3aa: CASSPPVIRGNTEAFF
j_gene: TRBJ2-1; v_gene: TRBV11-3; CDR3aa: CASSRQADNEQFF
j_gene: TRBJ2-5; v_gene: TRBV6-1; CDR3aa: CASRESFQETQYF
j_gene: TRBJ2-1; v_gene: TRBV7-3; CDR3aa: CASSLTFSTADEQFF
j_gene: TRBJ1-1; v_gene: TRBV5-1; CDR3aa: CASSLVYGINTEAFF
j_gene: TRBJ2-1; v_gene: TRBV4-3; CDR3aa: CASSQETSETSYNEQFF
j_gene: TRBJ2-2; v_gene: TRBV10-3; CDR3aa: CAIRRDYTGELFF
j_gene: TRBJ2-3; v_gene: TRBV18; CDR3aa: CASSLIWRDPDTQYF
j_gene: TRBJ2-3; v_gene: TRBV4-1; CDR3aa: CASSQVQGEADTQYF
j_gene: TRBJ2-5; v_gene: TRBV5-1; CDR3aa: CASSLAGGGNQETQYF
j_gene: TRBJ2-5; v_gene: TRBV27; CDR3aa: CASSPKGQTKETQYF